Described below is a single T cell receptor (beta chain) sequence and its context. Its antigen is unidentified. This sample is drawn from a study of graft-versus-host responses after intestinal transplantation. Looking at the study overall: Recipients underwent multivisceral, liver-intestinal, or isolated intestinal transplants. All recipients got anti-thymocyte globulin induction, then tacrolimus and steroids for 2 to 4 years.

TCRdb keeps only in-frame clones here, not all; method: immunoSEQ multiplex PCR. The sample consists of about 120,000 clones, approximately 95% of them appearing once. The J segment lost 3 bases and the V segment lost 4 bases, leaving 3 bases of the junction unmatched. The CDR3 is made up of 13 amino acids. The V gene's germline CDR1 is SGHDT and CDR2 YYEEEE. Study-level findings and limits: The highest levels of circulating GvH clones went along with early declines in HvG clones after transplant. Analysis identified GvH clones in recipient marrow, with some appearing first in ileum or blood.

The material sequenced was unstimulated CD8+ T cells sorted from spleen or lymph node cells, taken before intestinal transplant. The genes are TRBV5-6 and TRBJ2-5; 7 nucleotides match TRBD2. The sequence was collected from a human donor who received an intestinal transplant. As DNA, the CDR3 is TGTGCCAGCAGCCTAGGGACTAAAGAGACCCAGTACTTC. Translated, it gives CASSLGTKETQYF.